These 15 T cell receptor beta chains were all obtained from the same sample, sequenced in a study of spatial heterogeneity in lung cancer. The time point is: sample taken at primary tumor resection. These receptors have no identified antigens. TCRdb itself ran the 5' RACE reads through MiXCR, one entry per CDR3 protein. The sample consists of around 150 distinct CDR3 sequences, roughly 36% of them appearing once. Study-wide findings and caveats: The study found that expanded intratumoral alpha and beta TCR counts tracked tumor mutation counts.

This specimen consisted of lung tumor tissue, obtained at surgery. The receptors shown here come from a female donor with early-stage non-small cell lung cancer.

In this sample, this clonotype is hyperexpanded. This beta chain represents an off-target read in a library built for alpha chains; its size is of limited meaning. The genes are TRBV11-2 and TRBJ2-1; D ambiguous. The germline CDR1 and CDR2 sequences are SGHAT and FQNNGV. The V end was cut by 5 bases, the J end by 6 bases, with 8 bases between. The CDR3 is 12 amino acids. The CDR3: CASSTRPNEQFF. The CDR3 nucleotides are TGTGCCAGCAGCACCAGACCCAATGAGCAGTTCTTC.

Comments on this clonotype: This is likely a read error, given that the CDR3 carries no conserved phenylalanine or tryptophan at its end. The library was designed around alpha chains, so this beta chain is a stray read whose abundance carries little weight. The genes are TRBV5-1 and TRBJ2-2; TRBD1 aligns across 8 bases. Germline CDR1 is SGHRS and CDR2 is YFSETQ. The trim removed 3 bases at V and 0 bases at J, leaving 1 base unmatched. The CDR3 has 15 residues. The CDR3: CASSSGGSNTGELFL. CDR3 nucleotides: TGCGCCAGCAGCTCAGGGGGCTCGAACACCGGGGAGCTGTTTTTG.

This clonotype was seen only a few times. This beta chain came through as a stray read in a library set up for alpha chains, and its size says little. The rearrangement uses TRBV20-1 and TRBJ2-7, with D tentatively TRBD1 (6 bases). V lost 1 base and J lost 3, with 7 bases in between. CDR1 and CDR2 (germline): DFQATT, SNEGSKA (reference sequence). This CDR3 has 12 residues. CDR3 nucleotide sequence: TGCAGTGCTAGAGCGGACAGCTACGAGCAGTACTTC. Its translation is CSARADSYEQYF.

Regarding this clonotype: Since it is a stray read in a library aimed at alpha chains, this beta chain has a size that is not meaningful. The chain has TRBV20-1 and TRBJ1-1; D ambiguous. Trimming cost V 0 bases and J 6 bases, with 14 bases left between them. The CDR3 is made up of 14 amino acids. CDR1 and CDR2 from the germline V gene are DFQATT and SNEGSKA (reference sequence). In DNA, the CDR3 is TGCAGTGCTAGAGAGGCCAGCGGAACATCTGAAGCTTTCTTT. It codes for CSAREASGTSEAFF.

This clonotype was counted between two and nine times. This beta chain is an unintended read in a library built for alpha chains; its size means little. The rearrangement uses TRBV9 and TRBJ2-1; TRBD2 matches 11 bases. The CDR3 is made up of 16 amino acids. Germline V gene lookup returns CDR1 SGDLS and CDR2 YYNGEE. V gave up 0 bases and J gave up 4 bases; unmatched junction bases: 3. The CDR3 protein is CASSVERTSGYNEQFF. For the CDR3, the DNA is TGTGCCAGCAGCGTAGAGAGGACTAGCGGGTACAATGAGCAGTTCTTC.

In regard to this clonotype: A library made for alpha chains picked up this beta chain off target, so its size means little. The chain uses TRBV2 and TRBJ1-4; maybe TRBD1 (5 bases). Germline V gives CDR1 SNHLY, CDR2 FYNNEI. The CDR3 is 14 amino acids. V dropped 8 bases and J dropped 7 bases, with 17 bases sitting between them. This CDR3 reads CASLDPRDGEKLFF. The CDR3 coding sequence is TGTGCCAGCCTCGACCCCAGGGACGGTGAAAAACTGTTTTTT.

Sample share makes this clonotype hyperexpanded. The library was designed around alpha chains, so this beta chain is a stray read whose abundance carries little weight. CDR3 protein: CASSLGGLRYEQYF. The CDR3 DNA follows: TGTGCCAGCAGCTTAGGGGGGCTTCGGTACGAGCAGTACTTC. The chain employs TRBV7-9 and TRBJ2-7; D perhaps matches TRBD1 (6 bases). V was pared by 1 base and J by 4 bases, with 11 bases between. The germline gives CDR1 SEHNR, CDR2 FQNEAQ (reference sequence). The CDR3 loop spans 14 amino acids.

Regarding this clonotype: This beta chain slipped into a library made for alpha chains as a stray read, so its size is not meaningful. As DNA, the CDR3 is TGTGCCAGCAGAAAGGTTGATGGAGATCAGCCCCAGCATTTT. It codes for CASRKVDGDQPQHF. J is TRBJ1-5 and V is TRBV27; no firm D call. Germline loops: CDR1 MNHEY, CDR2 SMNVEV (reference sequence). Trimming left V 6 bases short and J 5 bases short, with 14 bases between. CDR3 length: 14 residues.

Judged by abundance, this clonotype is hyperexpanded. In a library made to pick up alpha chains, this beta chain is a stray read with a size that means little. The chain links TRBV7-3 to TRBJ2-2; the D is unclear. Germline V gene sequence: CDR1 SGHTA, CDR2 FQGTGA. The CDR3 totals 14 residues. Trimming pared 2 bases from V and 6 bases from J, leaving 10 bases between. In DNA form, the CDR3 reads TGTGCCAGCAGCTTACTGTCGACATCCGGGGAGCTGTTTTTT. Encoded protein: CASSLLSTSGELFF.

There are a few counts of this clonotype. This beta chain is a stray read from a library made for alpha chains; its abundance is not meaningful. The chain is built from TRBV3-1 and TRBJ2-1, with a possible D match to TRBD1 (6 bases). Trimming pared 2 bases from V and 5 bases from J, leaving 10 bases between. The CDR3 consists of 14 residues. Germline CDR1 is LGHDT and CDR2 is YNNKEL (reference sequence). The CDR3 DNA follows: TGTGCCAGCAGCCAACCGGGACAAAACAATGAGCAGTTCTTC. Its translation is CASSQPGQNNEQFF.

Turning to this clonotype: This beta chain represents an off-target read in a library built for alpha chains; its size is of limited meaning. The genes are TRBV12-5 and TRBJ2-1; tentatively, D is TRBD1 or TRBD2 (5 bases each). The V gene lost 1 base and the J gene lost 10 bases, with 14 bases spanning the gap. The CDR3 covers 14 residues. From germline, CDR1 is LGHNT and CDR2 FRNRAP. In DNA form, the CDR3 reads TGTGCTAGTGGTTTGGACCTTACAGGAGGCGAGCAGTTCTTC. Translation: CASGLDLTGGEQFF. The full variable domain, completed using reference TRBV12-5 and TRBJ2-1, is DARVTQTPRHKVTEMGQEVTMRCQPILGHNTVFWYRQTMMQGLELLAYFRNRAPLDDSGMPKDRFSAEMPDATLATLKIQPSEPRDSAVYFCASGLDLTGGEQFFGPGTRLTVL.

This clonotype was seen more than once but under ten times. This beta chain lies outside the target of a library built for alpha chains; its clone size means little. The chain links TRBV3-1 to TRBJ2-2; TRBD2 is a possible D gene (5 bases). CDR1 LGHDT and CDR2 YNNKEL come from the germline V gene (reference sequence). V was clipped by 1 base and J by 1 base, with 10 bases between them. The CDR3 loop spans 16 amino acids. CDR3 amino acids: CASSQVASMNTGELFF. In nucleotides, the CDR3 is TGTGCCAGCAGCCAAGTCGCTAGCATGAACACCGGGGAGCTGTTTTTT.

This clonotype counts as hyperexpanded. Since the library was made to target alpha chains, this beta chain is a stray read and its abundance is not meaningful. J is TRBJ2-7 and V is TRBV5-1, with 8 bases fitting TRBD1. The V gene's germline CDR1 is SGHRS and CDR2 YFSETQ. The CDR3 is 13 amino acids. With V trimmed by 3 bases and J by 6 bases, 5 bases remained unmatched. CDR3 sequence reads: CASSSITGGEQYF. The CDR3 DNA is TGCGCCAGCAGCTCAATTACAGGGGGCGAGCAGTACTTC.

By proportion, this clonotype is hyperexpanded (1% or more). This beta chain is an unintended read in a library built for alpha chains; its size means little. The chain couples TRBV7-8 to TRBJ2-2, with 8 bases fitting TRBD1. V shed 5 bases, J shed 4 bases, and the junction held 18 bases outside the gene matches. CDR1 is SGHVS, CDR2 FQNEAQ, per germline. The CDR3 loop spans 19 amino acids. The CDR3 sequence: CASSPLPRPDRGFTGELFF. The CDR3 DNA reads TGTGCCAGCAGCCCCCTACCACGGCCCGACAGGGGCTTCACCGGGGAGCTGTTTTTT.

In its sample, this clonotype is hyperexpanded. This beta chain lies outside the target of a library built for alpha chains; its clone size means little. The chain carries TRBV11-3 and TRBJ2-3; possibly TRBD2 for D (6 bases). V was clipped by 4 bases and J by 1 base, with 18 bases between them. CDR3 length: 17 residues. Germline V gene sequence: CDR1 SGHNT, CDR2 YENEEA. DNA of the CDR3: TGTGCCAGCAGCTCGCCTCTAGGTAGCGGAGGCACAGATACGCAGTATTTT. Translated, it gives CASSSPLGSGGTDTQYF.